This TCR beta chain was obtained from a study of cytomegalovirus exposure and HLA in healthy donors. A remark on this clone: Mismatch with germline at one junction end may stem from a read error.

Vbeta (60) and Jbeta (13) primers were used in the PCR. Produced via immunoSEQ multiplex PCR; TCRdb's table is partial and in-frame only. The data hold about 97,000 clones, with 60% to 75% observed a single time. This TCR was recovered from a woman aged 40 to 50 in good health and CMV-seronegative. Source material: PBMCs.

CDR3 nucleotide sequence: TGTTCCAGCAGCCAGGGACAGGGGGTTGAAGCTTTCTTT. Its translation: CSSSQGQGVEAFF. The genes are TRBV7-9 and TRBJ1-1; 11 nucleotides align to TRBD1. This CDR3 is built from 13 residues. Germline V gene lookup returns CDR1 SEHNR and CDR2 FQNEAQ (reference sequence).